The next 21 T cell receptor beta chains were all read from a single sample in a study of glioma-infiltrating T cells. The iRepertoire nested amplicon-rescue multiplex PCR amplified TCR alpha and beta CDR3s from RNA. TCRdb re-derived calls from the multiplex PCR reads in MiXCR, one entry per CDR3 protein. The repertoire holds around 90,000 distinct CDR3 sequences, 40% seen once, with 35% to 45% in the top ten. The sample comprised glioma tissue, nonneoplastic brain tissue, or PBMCs (not recorded which). These receptors originate from a human donor with low-grade glioma or glioblastoma, undergoing nonglioma brain surgery, or in good health (not recorded which).

Notes on this clonotype: This may be a read error: a much more frequent sequence differs by one nucleotide. The DNA of the CDR3 is TGTGCCAGCAGCAATGCTTACGAGCGGTACTTC. Translating it yields CASSNAYERYF. The chain recombines TRBV6-5 with TRBJ2-7; no clear D. Looked up from germline, CDR1 is MNHEY and CDR2 is SVGAGI. The CDR3 has 11 amino acids.

This clonotype was counted many times. This rearrangement joins TRBV20-1 to TRBJ1-1; TRBD1 aligns across 10 bases. Trimming removed 0 bases from V and 0 bases from J; junction bases left unmatched: 10. From germline, CDR1 is DFQATT and CDR2 SNEGSKA (reference sequence). The CDR3 has 18 residues. The CDR3 region is CSARDLRTGGFLNTEAFF. DNA of the CDR3: TGCAGTGCTAGAGACCTCAGGACAGGGGGTTTTTTGAACACTGAAGCTTTCTTT.

Notes on this clonotype: Without the conserved terminal phenylalanine or tryptophan, this CDR3 likely stems from a read error. The chain couples TRBV6-9 to TRBJ2-7; D might be TRBD2 (5 bases). Germline V gene sequence: CDR1 MNHGY, CDR2 SVAAGI. This CDR3 has 13 amino acids. This CDR3 reads CGSSYGVTYEQYL. The CDR3 DNA reads as TGTGGCAGCAGTTACGGGGTGACCTACGAGCAGTACCTC.

This clonotype was recorded at least ten times. The CDR3 sequence is CASSLERGNTGELFF. CDR3 sequence (DNA): TGTGCCAGCAGCTTAGAGCGGGGGAACACCGGGGAGCTGTTTTTT. The gene calls are TRBV11-2 and TRBJ2-2; the D gene is possibly TRBD2 (6 bases). Germline V gives CDR1 SGHAT, CDR2 FQNNGV. This CDR3 is built from 15 residues. Trimming shortened V by 0 bases and J by 1 base, and 6 bases separated the two germline ends.

There are many counts of this clonotype. This chain connects TRBV7-9 to TRBJ1-4, with TRBD1 matching over 11 bases. From germline, CDR1 is SEHNR and CDR2 FQNEAQ (reference sequence). The CDR3 is made up of 15 amino acids. With 5 bases clipped from V and 8 bases from J, the junction kept 7 bases outside the gene matches. The CDR3 DNA sequence: TGTGCCAGCAGCCGCGGACAGGGGGCGAGGGAAAAACTGTTTTTT. Protein sequence: CASSRGQGAREKLFF.

The genes are TRBV20-1 and TRBJ1-1; D gene uncertain. Germline CDR1 DFQATT, CDR2 SNEGSKA (reference sequence). The V and J ends lost 6 bases and 2 bases respectively, with 10 bases between them. CDR3 size: 12 residues. The CDR3 reads CSATLLNTEAFF. The CDR3 DNA reads as TGCAGTGCCACCCTCCTAAACACTGAAGCTTTCTTT.

As for this clonotype: An end of the junction does not agree with germline; a read error may underlie this. The chain employs TRBV7-3 and TRBJ2-1; 9 nucleotides align to TRBD2. Germline CDR1 reads SGHTA; CDR2 reads FQGTGA. The CDR3 runs 14 residues. In nucleotides, the CDR3 is TGTGCCAGCAGCTTAAGCGGGAGGGACAATGAGCAGCTCTTC. This translates into CASSLSGRDNEQLF.

There are many counts of this clonotype. The gene calls are TRBV12-3 or TRBV12-4 and TRBJ2-1; 10 bases align to TRBD2. The trim removed 3 bases at V and 6 bases at J, leaving 5 bases unmatched. The CDR3 runs 15 residues. The DNA of the CDR3 is TGTGCCAGCAGTTTTGGGACTAGCGAGGCCAATGAGCAGTTCTTC. Translated: CASSFGTSEANEQFF.

This clonotype was counted at least ten times. The gene calls are TRBV4-1 and TRBJ1-1; D remains unclear. The CDR3 covers 15 residues. The germline V and J ends were trimmed by 0 bases and 5 bases, with 13 bases remaining between them. In germline, CDR1 is MGHRA, CDR2 YSYEKL. The CDR3: CASSQDQGFVTEAFF. The CDR3 bases are TGCGCCAGCAGCCAAGATCAAGGGTTTGTAACTGAAGCTTTCTTT.

This clonotype was counted many times. V usage is TRBV11-2 and J usage is TRBJ1-4; D remains unclear. The germline V gene encodes CDR1 SGHAT and CDR2 FQNNGV. V was cut by 5 bases and J by 4 bases, with 17 bases left in between. This CDR3 is built from 16 residues. CDR3 in DNA: TGTGCCAGCAGCATGACCGCGGGCCAGTTTAATGAAAAACTGTTTTTT. Its translation is CASSMTAGQFNEKLFF.

The chain has TRBV7-9 and TRBJ2-3, with TRBD1 matching over 8 bases. Germline V gene data show CDR1 as SEHNR and CDR2 as FQNEAQ (reference sequence). The junction had 7 bases not matched to a gene; V was cut back by 7 bases and J by 1 base. This CDR3 has 15 residues. In DNA form, the CDR3 reads TGTGCCAGCACCGGACAGGGCGCTGGCACAGATACGCAGTATTTT. This sequence encodes CASTGQGAGTDTQYF.

This chain connects TRBV18 to TRBJ2-1; no firm D call. V was shortened by 2 bases and J by 12 bases, with 14 bases between the two germline ends. The CDR3 covers 13 residues. The germline gives CDR1 KGHSH, CDR2 LQKENI. The CDR3: CASSPGRALVQFF. CDR3 nucleotides: TGTGCCAGCTCACCAGGCAGAGCCCTCGTGCAGTTCTTC.

In the case of this clonotype: A much larger clonotype is one base distant, so this may be a read error. The chain joins TRBV5-1 to TRBJ2-5; 8 bases map to TRBD1. The CDR3 covers 15 residues. Germline V lookup: CDR1 SGHRS, CDR2 YFSETQ. The V segment lost 2 bases and the J segment 1 base; nucleotides outside the gene matches: 4. The chain's CDR3 is CASSFGTGGQETQYF. The CDR3 nucleotides are TGCGCCAGCAGCTTCGGCACAGGGGGCCAAGAGACCCAGTACTTC.

This clonotype was detected once. A much larger clone lies one base from this, so it may be a read error. The V call is TRBV5-5, the J call TRBJ1-6; 9 positions match TRBD1. The germline gives CDR1 SGHKS, CDR2 YYEKEE (reference sequence). The CDR3 runs to 16 residues. The CDR3 loop is CDSSLRNDRGYSPLHF. The CDR3 DNA follows: TGTGACAGCAGCTTGAGGAACGACAGGGGGTATTCACCCCTCCACTTT.

As regards this clonotype: The junction departs from germline at one end; a sequencing error may be responsible. The genes are TRBV19 and TRBJ2-5; D remains ambiguous. This CDR3 is built from 13 residues. CDR1 is LNHDA, CDR2 SQIVND, per germline (reference sequence). The CDR3 region is CASSGDFQETKYF. In DNA, the CDR3 is TGTGCCAGCAGTGGAGACTTCCAAGAGACCAAGTACTTC.

This clonotype was counted ten times or more. V is TRBV29-1 and J is TRBJ2-1; 12 positions agree with TRBD2. Trimming took 7 bases from V and 4 from J; bases not matched to a gene: 5. Germline-derived CDR1 and CDR2 are SQVTM and ANQGSEA. This CDR3 spans 14 amino acids. For the CDR3, the DNA is TGCAGCGGGCGACTAGCGGGAGTTTACAATGAGCAGTTCTTC. It translates to CSGRLAGVYNEQFF.

This clonotype was picked up many times. The rearrangement joins TRBV28 to TRBJ2-5, with 7 bases lining up with TRBD2. CDR1 and CDR2 from the germline V gene are MDHEN and SYDVKM. J gave up 9 bases and V 3 bases, and 13 bases lay outside the gene matches. The length of the CDR3 is 15 residues. Here the CDR3 DNA reads TGTGCCAGCAGTTTTGTTGGGACTATTTTTGGAGCCCAGTACTTC. It yields the protein CASSFVGTIFGAQYF.

This clonotype was detected ten times or more. The V and J genes are TRBV20-1 and TRBJ2-4; no clear D. Trimming removed 0 bases at V and 6 bases at J, with 12 bases between. The CDR3 length is 14 residues. Germline V gene data show CDR1 as DFQATT and CDR2 as SNEGSKA (reference sequence). In nucleotides, the CDR3 is TGCAGTGCTAGAGATGTCGCAGGCTCAAACATTCAGTACTTC. The encoded protein is CSARDVAGSNIQYF.

The chain combines TRBV6-1 with TRBJ1-1; D possibly corresponds to TRBD1 (6 bases). The CDR3 length is 13 residues. V lost 8 bases and J lost 11, with 21 bases in between. Germline V gives CDR1 MNHNS, CDR2 SASEGT. The CDR3 is CASGSDSPNSAFF. The CDR3 DNA reads TGTGCCAGCGGGTCGGACAGCCCCAACAGCGCTTTCTTT.

This clonotype was detected ten times or more. The rearrangement links TRBV7-8 to TRBJ2-1; unclear D gene. CDR1 and CDR2 from the germline V gene are SGHVS and FQNEAQ. V lost 1 base, J lost 5 bases, and 3 bases lay in between. This CDR3 has 12 amino acids. The CDR3 spells CASSLGNNEQFF. Written as DNA, the CDR3 is TGTGCCAGCAGCTTAGGGAACAATGAGCAGTTCTTC.

This clonotype was detected many times. The chain couples TRBV4-1 to TRBJ1-1, with 7 nucleotides matching TRBD1. CDR1 MGHRA and CDR2 YSYEKL come from the germline V gene. The CDR3 loop spans 16 amino acids. Trimming took 4 bases from V and 4 from J; bases not matched to a gene: 12. CDR3 bases: TGCGCCAGCAGCCCCAAGTTGGATCAGGGGGGCACTGAAGCTTTCTTT. Translation gives CASSPKLDQGGTEAFF.